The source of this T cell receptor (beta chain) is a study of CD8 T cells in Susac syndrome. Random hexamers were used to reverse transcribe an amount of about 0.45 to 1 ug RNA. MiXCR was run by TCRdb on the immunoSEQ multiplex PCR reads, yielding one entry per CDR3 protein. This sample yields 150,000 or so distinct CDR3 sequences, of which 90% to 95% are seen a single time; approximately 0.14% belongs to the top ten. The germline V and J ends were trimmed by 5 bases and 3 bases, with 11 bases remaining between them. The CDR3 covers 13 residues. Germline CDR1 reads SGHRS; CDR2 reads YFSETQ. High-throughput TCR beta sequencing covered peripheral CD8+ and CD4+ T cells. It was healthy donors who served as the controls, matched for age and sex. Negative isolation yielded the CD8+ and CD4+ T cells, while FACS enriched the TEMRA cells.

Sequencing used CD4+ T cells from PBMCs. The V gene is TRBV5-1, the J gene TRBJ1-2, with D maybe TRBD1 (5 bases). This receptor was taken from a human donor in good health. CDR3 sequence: CASRQDTYYGYTF. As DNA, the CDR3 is TGCGCCAGCAGACAGGACACCTACTATGGCTACACCTTC.